The 9 T cell receptor beta chains reported below all come from one sample, sequenced in a study of blood T cell repertoires in COVID-19. This table comes from immunoSEQ multiplex PCR, and its TCRdb copy is limited to in-frame clones, with some not included. The repertoire holds 200,000 to 250,000 clones, with approximately 78% as singletons. Input material: peripheral blood. The receptors were gathered from a woman over 75 with COVID-19, enrolled during active disease.

This clone has a single count. The genes are TRBV28 and TRBJ1-4; no definite D call. Germline lookup yields CDR1 MDHEN and CDR2 SYDVKM. V shed 6 bases and J shed 4 bases, with 12 bases lying between them. This CDR3 has 14 amino acids. Written as DNA, the CDR3 is TGTGCCAGCAGCAAGAGTATATATAATGAAAAACTGTTTTTT. It is translated as CASSKSIYNEKLFF.

The chain uses TRBV7-2 and TRBJ1-1, with no clear D. V was shortened by 4 bases and J by 0 bases, with 15 bases between the two germline ends. Germline assignment: CDR1 SGHTA and CDR2 FQGNSA. The CDR3 runs to 16 residues. CDR3 sequence: CASSSGVGLMNTEAFF. The DNA for the CDR3 is TGTGCCAGCAGCTCTGGGGTAGGACTGATGAACACTGAAGCTTTCTTT.

J is TRBJ2-3 and V is TRBV2, with D unresolved. Per germline, CDR1 SNHLY and CDR2 FYNNEI. The CDR3 is 15 residues long. Trimming removed 8 bases at V and 2 bases at J, with 17 bases between. CDR3 nucleotides: TGTGCCAGCGCTAGAGACGGAGCAAACACAGATACGCAGTATTTT. This sequence encodes CASARDGANTDTQYF.

The rearrangement links TRBV12-3 or TRBV12-4 to TRBJ2-7; TRBD1 might be the D (6 bases). This CDR3 is built from 11 residues. Trimming cost V 4 bases and J 9 bases, with 10 bases left between them. Here the CDR3 reads CASSSGHRQYF. The CDR3 region has the DNA TGTGCCAGCAGTTCGGGACATCGGCAGTACTTC.

V and J are TRBV18 and TRBJ2-7; no definite D call. With 6 bases removed from V and 1 base from J, the gap between germline ends came to 13 bases. The V gene's germline CDR1 is KGHSH and CDR2 LQKENI. The CDR3 length is 14 residues. In DNA, the CDR3 is TGTGCCAGCTCGCTCCCCAGATCTTCCTACGAGCAGTACTTC. Translated: CASSLPRSSYEQYF.

This chain joins TRBV3-1 (or the pseudogene TRBV3-2) and TRBJ1-1; 10 bases are shared with TRBD1. This CDR3 region has 14 residues. Trimming at V came to 4 bases and at J to 5 bases, leaving 4 bases not matched to a gene. The V gene's germline CDR1 is LGHDT and CDR2 YNNKEL (reference sequence). CDR3 protein: CASSLRDRGTEAFF. CDR3 DNA sequence: TGTGCCAGCAGCCTCCGGGACAGGGGAACTGAAGCTTTCTTT.

As DNA, the CDR3 is TGTGCCAGCAGTAGTACACAGGTTCCTAACTATGGCTACACCTTC. Translating gives CASSSTQVPNYGYTF. The chain has TRBV27 and TRBJ1-2; D is possibly TRBD1 (5 bases). V was clipped by 5 bases and J by 0 bases, with 13 bases between them. CDR1 and CDR2 from the germline V gene are MNHEY and SMNVEV (reference sequence). The CDR3 contains 15 residues.

This chain links TRBV6-6 with TRBJ1-4, with 7 bases identical to TRBD1. Per germline, CDR1 MNHNY and CDR2 SVGAGI (reference sequence). The CDR3 covers 14 residues. V was clipped by 5 bases and J by 8 bases; unmatched bases: 8. CDR3 sequence (DNA): TGTGCCAGCAGTCTACCGACAGGGTTCGAAAAACTGTTTTTT. Protein product: CASSLPTGFEKLFF.

The CDR3 is CAWSAAGYQPQHF. In DNA form, the CDR3 reads TGTGCCTGGAGTGCAGCAGGGTACCAGCCCCAGCATTTT. The chain joins TRBV30 to TRBJ1-5, with a weak D call TRBD1 (5 bases). Germline V gene data show CDR1 as GTSNPN and CDR2 as SVGIG (reference sequence). This CDR3 contains 13 residues. V lost 1 base and J lost 7, with 11 bases in between.